Only a few counts were recorded for the clone carrying this T cell receptor (beta chain). Its antigen is not known. Germline lookup yields CDR1 SGHRS and CDR2 YFSETQ. The CDR3 runs 17 residues. J was trimmed by 3 bases and V by 3 bases; bases with no gene match: 5. Expressed TCRB transcripts were sequenced after all isolated RNA was converted to cDNA. Sequenced by immunoSEQ multiplex PCR; TCRdb stores in-frame clones only, minus some. This table has roughly 160,000 clones, 6.5% to 8.5% appearing once. The data derive from a study of beta chain features in type 1 diabetes. The study, taken as a whole, reports: The study left unresolved whether HLA type influences TCRB rearrangement. When VDJ junctions were examined, type 1 diabetes patients showed fewer insertions and more deletions. Among patients with Type 1 diabetes, TCRB CDR3s were moderately but significantly shorter in every one of the four CD4+ subsets.

Material for sequencing was central memory CD4+ T cells from blood. The rearrangement joins TRBV5-1 to TRBJ2-1, with 14 bases fitting TRBD2. This TCR was recovered from a man between 18 and 35 years old with type 1 diabetes. The DNA of the CDR3 is TGCGCCAGCAGCTCCGGGACTAGCGGGAGTATCTACAATGAGCAGTTCTTC. It encodes CASSSGTSGSIYNEQFF.